This T cell receptor beta chain is drawn from a study of cytomegalovirus exposure and HLA in healthy donors. The PCR made use of 60 Vbeta and 13 Jbeta primers. The data were produced by immunoSEQ multiplex PCR, yet TCRdb's version contains in-frame clones alone and is incomplete. This sample has some 190,000 clones, with 82% found just once. The V and J ends lost 2 bases and 1 base respectively, with 7 bases between them. Germline assignment: CDR1 SGHNT and CDR2 YYREEE (reference sequence). The length of the CDR3 is 14 residues. This receptor was taken from a man aged 40-50 years in good health and CMV-seronegative. This chain connects TRBV5-4 to TRBJ1-5; the D is unclear. Sequencing used PBMCs. CDR3 DNA: TGTGCCAGCAGCTTTCGAGGAAGCAATCAGCCCCAGCATTTT. It codes for CASSFRGSNQPQHF.